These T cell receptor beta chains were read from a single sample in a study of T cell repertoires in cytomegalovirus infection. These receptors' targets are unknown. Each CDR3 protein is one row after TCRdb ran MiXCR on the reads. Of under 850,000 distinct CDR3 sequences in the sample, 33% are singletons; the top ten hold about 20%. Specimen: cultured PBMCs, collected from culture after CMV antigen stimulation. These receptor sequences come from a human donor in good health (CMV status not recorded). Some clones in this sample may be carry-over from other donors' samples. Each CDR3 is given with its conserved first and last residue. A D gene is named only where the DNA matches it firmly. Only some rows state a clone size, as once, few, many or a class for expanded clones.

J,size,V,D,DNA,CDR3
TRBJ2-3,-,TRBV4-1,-,TGCGCCAGCAGCCAAGATCCGACGGGAGTGGCAGATACGCAGTATTTT,CASSQDPTGVADTQYF
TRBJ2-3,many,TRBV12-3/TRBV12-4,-,TGTGCCAGCAGTTTCAAGGGAGGCACAGATACGCAGTATTTT,CASSFKGGTDTQYF
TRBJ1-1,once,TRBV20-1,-,TGCAGTGCAGGGGACCCGTCGAAACTGCTAGAGGAAGCTTTCTTT,CSAGDPSKLLEEAFF
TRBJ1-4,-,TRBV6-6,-,TGTGCCAGCAGGCATTCAACTAATGAAAAACTGTTTTTT,CASRHSTNEKLFF
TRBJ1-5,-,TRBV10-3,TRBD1,TGTGCCACCAAGGACAGGGATAGCAATCAGCCCCAGCATTTT,CATKDRDSNQPQHF
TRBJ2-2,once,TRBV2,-,TGTGCCAGCAAATTAACCGGGGAGCTGTTTTTT,CASKLTGELFF
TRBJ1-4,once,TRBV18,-,TGTGCCAGCTCACCTTACCCGGGGCTAGAATTTGAAAAACTGTTTTTT,CASSPYPGLEFEKLFF
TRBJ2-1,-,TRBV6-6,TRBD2,TGTGCCAGCAGTTCGATTAGCGGGGGGTACGGGGAGCAGTTCTTC,CASSSISGGYGEQFF
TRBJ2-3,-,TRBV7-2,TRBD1,TGTGCCAGCAGCCAACAGGGGGCTCCAGATACGCAGTATTTT,CASSQQGAPDTQYF
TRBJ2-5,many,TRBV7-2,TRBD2,TGTGCCAGCAGCTCCGGGGGGGCCGGTTTGGAGACCCAGTACTTC,CASSSGGAGLETQYF
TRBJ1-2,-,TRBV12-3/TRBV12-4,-,TGTGCCAGCACCACTGTGGGACACCTATCCTATGGCTACACCTTC,CASTTVGHLSYGYTF
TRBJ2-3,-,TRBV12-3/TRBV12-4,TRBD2,TGTGCCAGCAGGACTAGCCCGGCGAGCGTAGATACGCAGTATTTT,CASRTSPASVDTQYF
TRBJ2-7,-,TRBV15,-,TGTGCCACCCCCCGGGAGCAGTACTTC,CATPREQYF
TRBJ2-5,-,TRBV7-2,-,TGTGCCAGCAGCTTAAAAAGGGGGGGCGCGGAGACCCAGTACTTC,CASSLKRGGAETQYF
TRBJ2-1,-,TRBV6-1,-,TGTGCCAGCAGTTACATTGGATATGAGCAGTTCTTC,CASSYIGYEQFF
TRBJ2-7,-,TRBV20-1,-,TGCAGTGCCGAAGACTACGACGGGGCGGGGATCTACGAGCAGTACTTC,CSAEDYDGAGIYEQYF
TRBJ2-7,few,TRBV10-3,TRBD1,TGTGCCATCAGCCCCGGGACAGGGTTTAACGAGCAGTACTTC,CAISPGTGFNEQYF
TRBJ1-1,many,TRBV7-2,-,TGTGCCAGCAGCAGATTGAACACTGAAGCTTTCTTT,CASSRLNTEAFF
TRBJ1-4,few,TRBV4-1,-,TGCGCCAGCAGCTACCGTGCGACATGGAGGGGGGGAAGAGAAAAACTGTTTTTT,CASSYRATWRGGREKLFF
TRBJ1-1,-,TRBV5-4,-,TGTGCCAGCAGCCCTACACCGACTGAAGCTTTCTTT,CASSPTPTEAFF
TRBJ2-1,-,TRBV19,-,TGTGCCAGTAGTATAGATCGGGCTGGCTACAATGAGCAGTTCTTC,CASSIDRAGYNEQFF
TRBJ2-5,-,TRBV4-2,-,TGTGCCAGCAGCCAAGATCGAGGGGCCGTAGAGACCCAGTACTTC,CASSQDRGAVETQYF
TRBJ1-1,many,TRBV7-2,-,TGTGCCAGCAGCTTATATCCTGTGAACACTGAAGCTTTCTTT,CASSLYPVNTEAFF
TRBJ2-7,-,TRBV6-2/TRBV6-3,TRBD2,TGTGCCAGCAGTTACTCGGCCGTGGCTAGCGGGGGACTACGGGACTACGAGCAGTACTTC,CASSYSAVASGGLRDYEQYF
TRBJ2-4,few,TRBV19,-,TGTGCCAGTACCCGACGGACAGCTGGAGTACTGGGCAAAAACATTCAGTACTTC,CASTRRTAGVLGKNIQYF
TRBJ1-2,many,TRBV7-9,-,TGTGCCAGCAGCCCAAGGGGCTCCCTAATCGGTGGCTACACCTTC,CASSPRGSLIGGYTF
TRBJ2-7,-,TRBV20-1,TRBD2,TGCAGTGGTCTAGCGGGGGGTGTTGAGCAGTACTTC,CSGLAGGVEQYF
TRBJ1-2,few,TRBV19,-,TGTGCCAGTAGTCACCCCCTACGCGGGTTTGGAGGTAACTATGGCTACACCTTC,CASSHPLRGFGGNYGYTF
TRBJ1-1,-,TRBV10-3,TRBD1,TGTGCCATCCGAGGGTTCGGACAGGGGGCTGGTCGGACTGAAGCTTTCTTT,CAIRGFGQGAGRTEAFF
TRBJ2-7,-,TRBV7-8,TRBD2,TGTGCCAGCAGCGTATCTCTAGCGGGAGCTGCCTACGAGCAGTACTTC,CASSVSLAGAAYEQYF
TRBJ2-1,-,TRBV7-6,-,TGTGCCAGCAGCTTAGACCGGGACTTACAAAATGAGCAGTTCTTC,CASSLDRDLQNEQFF
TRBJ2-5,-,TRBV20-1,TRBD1,TGCAGTGGGGCAGGGGGCAGAGAGACCCAGTACTTC,CSGAGGRETQYF
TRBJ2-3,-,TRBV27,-,TGTGCCAGCATCAGAGGGAGTACGCAGTATTTT,CASIRGSTQYF
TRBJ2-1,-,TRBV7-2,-,TGTGCCAGCAGCTCTAACTATAGGAGCGATGAGCAGTTCTTC,CASSSNYRSDEQFF
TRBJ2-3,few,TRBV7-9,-,TGTGCCAGCAGCTTCGTGTACCAGAACACAGATACGCAGTATTTT,CASSFVYQNTDTQYF
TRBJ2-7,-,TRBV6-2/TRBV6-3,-,TGTGCCAGCAGTTACCTGATCGGGATATCCTACGAGCAGTACTTC,CASSYLIGISYEQYF
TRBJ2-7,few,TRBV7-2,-,TGTGCCAGCAGCTCGACCCGCTACGAGCAGTACTTC,CASSSTRYEQYF
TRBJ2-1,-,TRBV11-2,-,TGTGCCAGCAGTTCCCGGGCGGGACTGGGGAGGAATGAGCAGTTCTTC,CASSSRAGLGRNEQFF
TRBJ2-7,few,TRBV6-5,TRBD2,TGTGCCAGCAGTACCCCGGGGGGATCCTACGAGCAGTACTTC,CASSTPGGSYEQYF
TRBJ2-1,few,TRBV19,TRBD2,TGTGCCAGTACCCCAGCGGGGGCGGAAAGCTCCTACAATGAGCAGTTCTTC,CASTPAGAESSYNEQFF
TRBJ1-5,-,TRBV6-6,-,TGTGCCAGCAGTTACCGCAGCCAGCGAGATCAGCCCCAGCATTTT,CASSYRSQRDQPQHF
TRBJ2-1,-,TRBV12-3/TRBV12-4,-,TGTGCCAGCAGTTTGTTCCTACACCACATGGGCAATGAGCAGTTCTTC,CASSLFLHHMGNEQFF
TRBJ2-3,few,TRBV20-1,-,TGCAGTGGATCTAGCCCAAGCACAGATACGCAGTATTTT,CSGSSPSTDTQYF
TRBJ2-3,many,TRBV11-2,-,TGTGCCAGCAGCTTAAGTAGGACTAGCAAGGGGGCCACAGATACGCAGTATTTT,CASSLSRTSKGATDTQYF
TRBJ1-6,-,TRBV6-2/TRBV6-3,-,TGTGCCAGCAGTGAAGAAGGTGGGACTCGGTCACCCCTCCACTTT,CASSEEGGTRSPLHF
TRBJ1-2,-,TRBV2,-,TGTGCCAGCAGCCGTTCGACAGATAACTATGGCTACACCTTC,CASSRSTDNYGYTF
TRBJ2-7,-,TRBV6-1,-,TGTGCCAGCCGGAGGACAACCTCGGGAGAGCAGTACTTC,CASRRTTSGEQYF
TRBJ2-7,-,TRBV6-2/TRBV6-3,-,TGTGCCAGCAGTTACGGCGGGGGCGGTTCCCCTTACGAGCAGTACTTC,CASSYGGGGSPYEQYF
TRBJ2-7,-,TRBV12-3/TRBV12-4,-,TGTGCCAGCAGTACCGGGGGCACTTCCTACGAGCAGTACTTC,CASSTGGTSYEQYF
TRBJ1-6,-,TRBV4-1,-,TGCGCCAGCAGCCAAGAGCAGGGGAGAAATTCACCCCTCCACTTT,CASSQEQGRNSPLHF
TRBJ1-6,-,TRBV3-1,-,TGTGCCAGCAGCCAACTGATGGCACCCCTCCACTTT,CASSQLMAPLHF
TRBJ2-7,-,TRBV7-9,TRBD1,TGTGCCAGCAGCTCTCGGGGCGCGGGACAGGGAACCTACGAGCAGTACTTC,CASSSRGAGQGTYEQYF